The present T cell receptor (beta chain) was sequenced within a study of long-term antiretroviral therapy in people with HIV. Study-wide points: The blood, collected between the mid-2000s and the late 2010s, was possibly taken under older ART regimens. Repertoires from HIV showed CDR3 length ranges narrower than those of controls.

Every one of the donors gave at least one pre-ART PBMC sample and at least two post-ART PBMC samples. Sequencing relied on immunoSEQ assay v3.0, run at survey level. Only in-frame clones appear in the TCRdb table, and some are missing; sequencing was by immunoSEQ multiplex PCR. The table has around 28,000 clones, around nine tenths seen once. Turning to this clone: Its target is not known.

The V gene's germline CDR1 is SGHTS and CDR2 YDEGEE. The ends were cut back, 5 bases at V and 5 bases at J, with 11 bases in the middle. The CDR3 is 13 amino acids. The origin of this receptor is a woman younger than 30 with HIV. V is TRBV5-8 and J is TRBJ1-5; D is unresolved. Sequencing was performed on unsorted PBMCs, taken 1.8 years after starting antiretroviral therapy. The CDR3 sequence: CASSTSGDQPQHF. The CDR3 DNA reads as TGTGCCAGCAGTACTTCTGGGGATCAGCCCCAGCATTTT.